These T cell receptor beta chains were read from a single sample in a study of blood T cell repertoires in COVID-19. Libraries were prepared by immunoSEQ multiplex PCR; TCRdb keeps only in-frame clonotypes and omits some of them. Of about 190,000 clones listed, 70% to 85% are singletons. The specimen was PBMCs or T cells enriched from blood (not recorded which). The receptors stem from a woman in her twenties or thirties who had recovered from COVID-19. Each CDR3 is given with its conserved first and last residue. D genes are given only for firm matches. For some rows the clone size is stated as once, few or many, or as a class when expanded; others skip it.

13	TRBV11-2	.	TRBJ2-3	.	TGTGCCAGCAGCTTAGACCCCCCACGGACGCAGTATTTT	CASSLDPPRTQYF
15	TRBV5-8	.	TRBJ1-1	TRBD1	TGTGCCAGCAGCTTGGCCGGAAAGAGGGGGCGCACACCTTTCTTT	CASSLAGKRGRTPFF
14	TRBV10-1	.	TRBJ2-3	TRBD2	TGCGCCAGCGATCCGGGAGGACGCACAGATACGCAGTATTTT	CASDPGGRTDTQYF
14	TRBV7-9	.	TRBJ2-7	.	TGTGCCAGCAGCTTACTGAGCTCGCCCTACGAGCAGTACTTC	CASSLLSSPYEQYF
14	TRBV28	few	TRBJ1-4	TRBD1	TGTGCCAGCAGCAGGGACAGGGTCTTGGAAAAACTGTTTTTT	CASSRDRVLEKLFF
15	TRBV11-3	.	TRBJ2-2	TRBD1	TGTGCCAGCAGAAAGGACAGGGCAAGCACCGGGGAGCTGTTTTTT	CASRKDRASTGELFF
13	TRBV14	.	TRBJ2-2	TRBD2	TGTGCCAGCAGCCACGGACTAGCTGGGGAGCTGTTTTTT	CASSHGLAGELFF
12	TRBV29-1	once	TRBJ1-2	TRBD1	TGCAGCGCCTGGGACAGTCGGCACGGCTACACCTTC	CSAWDSRHGYTF
15	TRBV30	.	TRBJ1-6	.	TGTGCCCAACAGGATGAGGCCTCCTATAATTCACCCCTCCACTTT	CAQQDEASYNSPLHF
15	TRBV3-1/TRBV3-2	.	TRBJ1-2	.	TGTGCCAGCAGCCAAGATCCTACAGGGCTAGGTGGCTACACCTTC	CASSQDPTGLGGYTF
15	TRBV19	.	TRBJ1-6	TRBD1	TGTGCCAGTAGTATGGAGGGGGCAACTAATTCACCCCTCCACTTT	CASSMEGATNSPLHF
16	TRBV18	.	TRBJ1-6	.	TGTGCCAGCTCACCCTTCGCCAGAACGAATAATTCACCCCTCCACTTT	CASSPFARTNNSPLHF
13	TRBV10-3	.	TRBJ2-1	TRBD1	TGTGCCATCAGTGTAGACAGGGGGAATGAGCAGTTCTTC	CAISVDRGNEQFF
14	TRBV27	.	TRBJ1-6	TRBD1	TGTGCCAGCAGCCTGACAGGGGTGGACTCACCCCTCCACTTT	CASSLTGVDSPLHF
16	TRBV28	.	TRBJ1-2	TRBD1	TGTGCCAGCACCGCCCTTCACAGGGGTCAACGGTATGGCTACACCTTC	CASTALHRGQRYGYTF
14	TRBV5-4	once	TRBJ2-7	.	TGTGCCAGCAGCTTCTCAGGGAATCCCTACGAGCAGTACTTC	CASSFSGNPYEQYF
17	TRBV7-9	once	TRBJ1-1	.	TGTGCCAGCAGCTTAGTTCGAGCCCTTATTATGAACACTGAAGCTTTCTTT	CASSLVRALIMNTEAFF
13	TRBV2	.	TRBJ1-1	.	TGTGCCAGCAGTGCATACACAAACACTGAAGCTTTCTTT	CASSAYTNTEAFF
15	TRBV6-5	.	TRBJ2-2	TRBD1	TGTGCCAGCAGTTCAGGGACAGGGTTTTTACGGGAGCTGTTTTTT	CASSSGTGFLRELFF
15	TRBV3-1/TRBV3-2	.	TRBJ2-2	TRBD2	TGTGCCAGCAGCCTTAGCGGGCCGAACACCGGGGAGCTGTTTTTT	CASSLSGPNTGELFF
13	TRBV15	.	TRBJ1-4	.	TGTGCCACCAGCAGACAGGGGCAAGAAAAACTGTTTTTT	CATSRQGQEKLFF
16	TRBV24-1	.	TRBJ2-1	TRBD2	TGTGCCACCAGTGACTTAGCGGGGGGGCCAGTCAATGAGCAGTTCTTC	CATSDLAGGPVNEQFF
16	TRBV12-5	.	TRBJ1-3	.	TGTGCTAGTGGTTTAGTCCAGGGGAGCTCTGGAAACACCATATATTTT	CASGLVQGSSGNTIYF
14	TRBV2	.	TRBJ1-5	.	TGTGCCAGCAGTGCCCCGGGGGGCAATCAGCCCCAGCATTTT	CASSAPGGNQPQHF
15	TRBV19	.	TRBJ2-7	TRBD2	TGTGCCAGTAGTACCGGGACTAGCGGGATAGACGAGCAGTACTTC	CASSTGTSGIDEQYF
14	TRBV11-2	.	TRBJ1-2	.	TGTGCCAGCAGCTTAGAATTCAGGGTTGATGGCTACACCTTC	CASSLEFRVDGYTF
18	TRBV29-1	.	TRBJ2-6	TRBD1	TGCAGCGTTTTTGGACAGGGAGGAAAAAACTCTGGGGCCAACGTCCTGACTTTC	CSVFGQGGKNSGANVLTF
13	TRBV28	once	TRBJ1-4	.	TGTGCCAGCACGGGGCCCGGGGGTGAAAAACTGTTTTTT	CASTGPGGEKLFF
12	TRBV29-1	few	TRBJ1-1	.	TGCAGCGTCGGCGGGGGAAGCACTGAAGCTTTCTTT	CSVGGGSTEAFF
14	TRBV10-3	.	TRBJ2-1	TRBD2	TGTGCCATCAGGGCTAGCGGGAGTTTGTATGAGCAGTTCTTC	CAIRASGSLYEQFF
14	TRBV4-2	.	TRBJ2-7	TRBD2	TGTGCCAGCAGCCAAGAAACTAGCGGTTACGAGCAGTACTTC	CASSQETSGYEQYF
13	TRBV30	.	TRBJ1-2	.	TGTGCCTGGAGTGTCCAACATAACTATGGCTACACCTTC	CAWSVQHNYGYTF
17	TRBV9	.	TRBJ2-5	TRBD2	TGTGCCAGCAGCCCCCGGTGGGTCGCGGGAGGGCCAGAGACCCAGTACTTC	CASSPRWVAGGPETQYF
16	TRBV6-5	.	TRBJ2-2	.	TGTGCCAGCAGTTCCTCGGCAGGGGCAAACACCGGGGAGCTGTTTTTT	CASSSSAGANTGELFF
16	TRBV6-5	.	TRBJ2-1	.	TGTGCCAGCAGTTACTCGAAACTAGCCTCCTACAATGAGCAGTTCTTC	CASSYSKLASYNEQFF
14	TRBV7-2	few	TRBJ2-2	TRBD2	TGTGCCAGCAGCTTAGAGGGACTAGGTTCAGGGCTGTTTTTT	CASSLEGLGSGLFF
15	TRBV4-2	.	TRBJ2-7	TRBD2	TGTGCCAGCAGCCAAGAGCCTAGCGGGAGTTACGAGCAGTACTTC	CASSQEPSGSYEQYF
16	TRBV5-1	.	TRBJ2-1	TRBD2	TGCGCCAGCAGCTCCGGGACGGGGGGCTCCTACAATGAGCAGTTCTTC	CASSSGTGGSYNEQFF
13	TRBV6-5	.	TRBJ1-2	.	TGTGCCAGCAGTTTACAGGGAGTTGGCGGCTACACCTTC	CASSLQGVGGYTF
15	TRBV10-3	.	TRBJ1-1	TRBD1	TGTGCCATCAGGGGGGACAGGGGGCCCAACACTGAAGCTTTCTTT	CAIRGDRGPNTEAFF
13	TRBV4-1	.	TRBJ1-2	.	TGCGCCAGCAGCCAAGTTTTCGGTTTTGGCTACACCTTC	CASSQVFGFGYTF
16	TRBV20-1	once	TRBJ1-2	TRBD1	TGCAGTGCTAGTCCTTCGGGACAGGGATTCAGTTACGGCTACACCTTC	CSASPSGQGFSYGYTF
13	TRBV5-1	few	TRBJ1-2	TRBD1	TGCGCCAGCAAGACGGGACAGGGGAACGGCTACACCTTC	CASKTGQGNGYTF
14	TRBV6-5	few	TRBJ1-2	TRBD1	TGTGCCAGCAACCCAGACAGGGGAAACTATGGCTACACCTTC	CASNPDRGNYGYTF
15	TRBV13	.	TRBJ1-1	TRBD1	TGTGCCAGCAGCTTGGACCACAGGGGCGGCACTGAAGCTTTCTTT	CASSLDHRGGTEAFF
16	TRBV11-2	once	TRBJ2-5	TRBD1	TGTGCCAGCAGCCTCACAGGGGCCTTTGACCAAGAGACCCAGTACTTC	CASSLTGAFDQETQYF
13	TRBV28	many	TRBJ1-2	TRBD1	TGTGCCAGCACCGGGGACAGCTTGAGAGGCTACACCTTC	CASTGDSLRGYTF
14	TRBV7-6	.	TRBJ1-2	.	TGTGCCAGCAGCTTCCCGACAGGAAACTATGGCTACACCTTC	CASSFPTGNYGYTF
15	TRBV4-1	.	TRBJ2-7	.	TGCGCCAGCAGCCCATCCCCTACCCGGGGCTACGAGCAGTACTTC	CASSPSPTRGYEQYF
18	TRBV27	.	TRBJ2-2	TRBD2	TGTGCCAGCAGTTTAAAGGGACTAGCGGGAGTTTCAGTCGGGGAGCTGTTTTTT	CASSLKGLAGVSVGELFF
17	TRBV5-1	.	TRBJ1-2	.	TGCGCCAGCAGCTTGATGGGACTAGACTTTCTTAACTATGGCTACACCTTC	CASSLMGLDFLNYGYTF
15	TRBV7-9	.	TRBJ1-4	TRBD1	TGTGCCAGCAGCCAATCGACAGGGTTTAATGAAAAACTGTTTTTT	CASSQSTGFNEKLFF
14	TRBV28	.	TRBJ1-4	.	TGTGCCATTCGAGACAGTTTAACTAATGAAAAACTGTTTTTT	CAIRDSLTNEKLFF
20	TRBV2	.	TRBJ2-2	TRBD2	TGTGCCAGCAGTCCGAAGGTCAGACTAGCGGGAGGGAGGAACACCGGGGAGCTGTTTTTT	CASSPKVRLAGGRNTGELFF